These 13 T cell receptor beta chains came from one sample sequenced in a study of regulatory T cells in long-lasting Graves disease. Time point reported: newly diagnosed GD, antithyroid drugs for less than 3 months. Isolated PBMC RNA provided the starting material for the TCR library. Construction of TCR beta libraries relied on iRepertoire HTBI primers and on Arm-PCR targeting CDR3 regions. TCRdb recomputed calls from the multiplex PCR reads with MiXCR, one row per CDR3 protein. The sample records over 500,000 distinct CDR3 sequences, less than 20% being singletons. These data were also reused for a study on T cells in Graves' hyperthyroidism and ophthalmopathy.

The specimen was peripheral blood mononuclear cells (PBMCs), collected at new diagnosis, from a patient treated with antithyroid drugs. These receptors originate from a woman between 25 and 40 years old with Graves disease.

This clonotype has only a few counts. V and J are TRBV12-3 or TRBV12-4 and TRBJ2-1, with TRBD2 identical over 7 bases. This CDR3 spans 15 amino acids. V trimming: 4 bases; J trimming: 8 bases; junction bases outside the gene matches: 11. The DNA of the CDR3 is TGTGCCAGCAGTTCCCCCCCAGCGGGAAGGTATGAGCAGTTCTTC. Its protein product is CASSSPPAGRYEQFF.

The V call is TRBV20-1, the J call TRBJ2-3; D is ambiguous. Germline CDR1 reads DFQATT; CDR2 reads SNEGSKA (reference sequence). V lost 6 bases, J lost 4 bases, and 20 bases lay in between. This CDR3 spans 15 amino acids. The CDR3 DNA reads TGCAGTGCCAGCTTTAGGAGCCGACGCTCAGATACGCAGTATTTT. Protein: CSASFRSRRSDTQYF.

This clonotype was seen only a few times. The V call is TRBV3-1, the J call TRBJ2-2, with a tentative D call TRBD2 (6 bases). The germline CDR1 and CDR2 sequences are LGHDT and YNNKEL (reference sequence). Trimming removed 1 base at V and 0 bases at J, with 12 bases between. This CDR3 is 17 amino acids long. The CDR3 is CASSQALGGANTGELFF. The DNA of the CDR3 is TGTGCCAGCAGCCAAGCCTTAGGCGGGGCGAACACCGGGGAGCTGTTTTTT.

This clonotype was counted ten times or more. The chain is built from TRBV11-2 and TRBJ1-2; D not resolved. The germline CDR1 and CDR2 sequences are SGHAT and FQNNGV. This CDR3 is built from 13 residues. The V gene lost 1 base and the J gene lost 6 bases, with 9 bases spanning the gap. The CDR3 loop reads CASSLVVQDGYTF. CDR3 DNA: TGTGCCAGCAGCTTAGTGGTCCAGGATGGCTACACCTTC. Variable domain in full (rest from reference TRBV11-2 and TRBJ1-2): EAGVAQSPRYKIIEKRQSVAFWCNPISGHATLYWYQQILGQGPKLLIQFQNNGVVDDSQLPKDRFSAERLKGVDSTLKIQPAKLEDSAVYLCASSLVVQDGYTFGSGTRLTVV.

This clonotype occurred a few times. At one end the junction does not follow the germline gene, possibly because of a read error. The chain is built from TRBV6-2 or TRBV6-3 and TRBJ1-4; D not certain. Germline V lookup: CDR1 MNHEY, CDR2 SVGEGT. CDR3 length: 16 residues. CDR3 residues: CASSYYRSPSNEKLFF. DNA for the CDR3: TGTGCCAGCAGTTACTACAGATCCCCATCTAATGAGAAACTGTTTTTT.

This clonotype was observed at least ten times. This CDR3 is CASSFVVGWDTQYF. The CDR3 bases are TGTGCCAGCAGTTTTGTGGTTGGGTGGGATACGCAGTATTTT. The chain links TRBV28 to TRBJ2-3; D unclear. The CDR3 has 14 amino acids. Germline CDR1 MDHEN, CDR2 SYDVKM. The V and J ends lost 3 bases and 6 bases respectively, with 13 bases between them.

This chain connects TRBV6-5 to TRBJ2-1; 13 bases line up with TRBD2. The CDR3 consists of 20 residues. CDR1 is MNHEY and CDR2 is SVGAGI in the germline V gene. The ends lost 2 bases at V and 0 bases at J; junction bases unmatched: 10. The CDR3 region is CASSYLRLAGGPSSYNEQFF. The CDR3 nucleotides are TGTGCCAGCAGTTACCTCAGACTAGCGGGAGGCCCAAGCTCCTACAATGAGCAGTTCTTC.

At least ten counts were recorded for this clonotype. The J gene is TRBJ1-2, the V gene TRBV6-1, with 10 bases lining up with TRBD1. Per the germline V gene, CDR1 is MNHNS and CDR2 is SASEGT. After removal of 6 bases from V and 8 bases from J, the junction contained 6 bases not matched to a gene. The length of the CDR3 is 13 residues. CDR3 sequence (DNA): TGTGCCAGCAGAGCCGGGACAGGGGACGGCTACACCTTC. It specifies CASRAGTGDGYTF.

This chain joins TRBV28 and TRBJ2-1; 7 bases line up with TRBD2. The CDR3 loop spans 12 amino acids. Germline CDR1 reads MDHEN; CDR2 reads SYDVKM. The trim removed 5 bases at V and 13 bases at J, leaving 8 bases unmatched. CDR3 region: CASSEGGGSQFF. CDR3 DNA sequence: TGTGCCAGCAGTGAGGGAGGCGGGAGTCAGTTCTTC.

The chain joins TRBV19 to TRBJ2-2, with D unresolved. The germline gives CDR1 LNHDA, CDR2 SQIVND (reference sequence). V was trimmed by 4 bases and J by 4 bases, leaving 16 bases between them. The CDR3 is made up of 16 amino acids. The CDR3 sequence is CASSKALTTRTGELFF. Here the CDR3 DNA reads TGTGCCAGTAGTAAGGCCCTCACGACCCGCACCGGGGAGCTGTTTTTT.

The genes are TRBV6-2 or TRBV6-3 and TRBJ1-1, with 7 bases matching TRBD1. There are 15 residues in the CDR3. V trimming: 5 bases; J trimming: 8 bases; junction bases outside the gene matches: 14. CDR1 and CDR2 (germline): MNHEY, SVGEGT. DNA of the CDR3: TGTGCCAGCAGTGAATCAGACAGGGACGTCCCCGAAGCTTTCTTT. It codes for CASSESDRDVPEAFF.

This chain links TRBV4-2 with TRBJ1-1, with D uncertain. CDR3 length: 13 residues. Germline V gene lookup returns CDR1 LGHNA and CDR2 YNFKEQ. V lost 4 bases and J 9 bases, leaving 15 bases between the germline ends. In nucleotides, the CDR3 is TGTGCCAGCAGCCCGGACGGTACTGAACAAGCTTTCTTT. Translation gives CASSPDGTEQAFF.

Note on this clonotype: This may be a read error: a much more frequent sequence differs by one nucleotide. This chain links TRBV12-3 or TRBV12-4 with TRBJ1-5; D is undetermined. The CDR3 is 13 amino acids. Trimming took 11 bases from V and 6 from J, leaving 17 bases between them. The CDR3 bases are TGTGCCGGTCGAATTTCCGCGGTTCAGCCCCAGCATTTT. Translated, it gives CAGRISAVQPQHF.